Given below is one TCR beta chain in context. Other DNA variants within this sample encode the same CDR3. This entry comes from a study of blood T cell repertoires in COVID-19. Whole-study context: Spain, Italy and the United States supplied samples that represented acute and convalescent COVID-19. T cells, B-cell-depleted T cells, or PBMCs supplied cDNA or gDNA.

Per the study methods: Reference gene primer amplification gave estimated nucleated cell counts. The repertoire was sequenced with immunoSEQ multiplex PCR; TCRdb's copy has only in-frame clones and lacks some. V, J and clone size derive from that table, while D and trimming were established from the DNA sequence. The sample yields approximately 21,000 clones, around 73% seen once. This receptor was taken from a human donor in a cohort sampled during active or convalescent COVID-19. The sample taken for sequencing was peripheral blood.

The CDR3 region is CASSYSYRYYEQYF. CDR3 nucleotides: TGTGCCAGCAGTTACTCTTATCGGTACTACGAGCAGTACTTC. This chain uses TRBV6-5 with TRBJ2-7; D is undetermined. Per germline, CDR1 MNHEY and CDR2 SVGAGI. Trimming stripped 0 bases from V and 3 bases from J, with 9 bases between. CDR3 length equals 14 residues.